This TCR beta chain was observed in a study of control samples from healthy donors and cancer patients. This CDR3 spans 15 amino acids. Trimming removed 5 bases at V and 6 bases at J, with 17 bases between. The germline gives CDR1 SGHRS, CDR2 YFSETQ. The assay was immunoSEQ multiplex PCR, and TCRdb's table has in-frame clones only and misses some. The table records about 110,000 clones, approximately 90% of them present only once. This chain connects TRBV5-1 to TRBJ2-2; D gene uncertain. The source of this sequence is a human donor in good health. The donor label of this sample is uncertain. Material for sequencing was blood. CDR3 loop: CASSPPWGDAGELFF. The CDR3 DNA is TGCGCCAGCAGTCCCCCTTGGGGTGACGCCGGGGAGCTGTTTTTT.